This TCR beta chain was observed in a study of shared clonotypes between healthy human individuals. Study summary: The plates for each donor numbered three CD4 naive, three CD4 memory, two CD8 naive and one CD8 memory.

Findings of the study overall: When naive CD4 clonotypes were compared across a handful of donors, about 5% were shared.

This table comes from immunoSEQ multiplex PCR, and its TCRdb copy is limited to in-frame clones, with some not included. The sample includes hundreds of thousands of clones, about 74% of them seen just once. Remarks on this clone: Its specificity is not known.

The V gene's germline CDR1 is SQVTM and CDR2 ANQGSEA. V dropped 4 bases and J dropped 6; count of bases not matched to a gene: 8. This CDR3 contains 14 residues. Free of recent acute infections or vaccinations, the donors were healthy HIV-negative adults. CD45RA+ naive and CD45RA-negative memory subsets were separated from CD4+ cells. V gene TRBV29-1 combines with J gene TRBJ2-3, with TRBD1 matching 9 bases. Sequencing was carried out using memory CD4+ T cells sorted from blood. Regarding subset: CD45RA-negative fraction. This TCR was recovered from a woman younger than 45 in good health. In DNA form, the CDR3 reads TGCAGCGTTGGGGGGACAGGGCCCAGCGATACGCAGTATTTT. Translating gives CSVGGTGPSDTQYF.